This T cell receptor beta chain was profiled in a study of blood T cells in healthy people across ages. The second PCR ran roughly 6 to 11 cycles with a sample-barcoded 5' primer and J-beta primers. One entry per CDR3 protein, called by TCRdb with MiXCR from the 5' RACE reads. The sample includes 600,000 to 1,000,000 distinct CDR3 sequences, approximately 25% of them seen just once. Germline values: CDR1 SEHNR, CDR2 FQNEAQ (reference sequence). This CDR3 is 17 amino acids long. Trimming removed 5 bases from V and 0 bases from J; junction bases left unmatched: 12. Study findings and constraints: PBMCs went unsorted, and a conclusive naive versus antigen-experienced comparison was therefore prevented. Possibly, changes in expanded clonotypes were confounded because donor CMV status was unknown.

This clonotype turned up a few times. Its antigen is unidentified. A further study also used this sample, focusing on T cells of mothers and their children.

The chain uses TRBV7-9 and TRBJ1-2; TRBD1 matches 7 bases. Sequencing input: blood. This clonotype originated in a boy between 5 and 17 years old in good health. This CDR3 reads CASSAYRDRGSNYGYTF. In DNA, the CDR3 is TGTGCCAGCAGCGCCTACCGGGACAGAGGTTCTAACTATGGCTACACCTTC.